Following are 24 T cell receptor beta chains from one sample sequenced in a study of early T cells in non-severe SARS-CoV-2 infection. TCRdb re-called the 5' RACE reads with MiXCR, one entry per CDR3 protein. The repertoire holds about 50,000 distinct CDR3 sequences, with approximately 8.5% as singletons. Input material: whole blood. These receptors originate from an adult who was a healthcare worker with PCR-confirmed SARS-CoV-2 infection or an uninfected control (not recorded which).

Ten or more counts support this clonotype. CDR3 amino acids: CASSQGLAGINEQFF. The CDR3 DNA reads TGTGCCAGCAGCCAAGGACTAGCGGGAATTAATGAGCAGTTCTTC. V gene TRBV3-1 combines with J gene TRBJ2-1; TRBD2 aligns across 11 bases. The CDR3 spans 15 residues. In germline, CDR1 is LGHDT, CDR2 YNNKEL (reference sequence). Unmatched junction bases numbered 3, after V lost 1 base and J lost 7 bases.

The chain has TRBV10-3 and TRBJ2-1; D gene unclear. The CDR3 has 11 residues. Germline V gives CDR1 ENHRY, CDR2 SYGVKD. V gave up 6 bases and J gave up 5 bases, with 5 bases separating them. The CDR3 bases are TGTGCCATCAGCATGAACAATGAGCAGTTCTTC. Translating it yields CAISMNNEQFF.

The V and J genes are TRBV28 and TRBJ2-3; the D is unclear. The CDR3 is made up of 14 amino acids. The germline CDR1 and CDR2 sequences are MDHEN and SYDVKM. V was shortened by 2 bases and J by 2 bases, with 8 bases between the two germline ends. DNA of the CDR3: TGTGCCAGCAGTTTAATCCATCCCACAGATACGCAGTATTTT. Translated, it gives CASSLIHPTDTQYF.

This clonotype has at least ten counts. The chain uses TRBV20-1 and TRBJ2-1; D is undetermined. Trimming left V 0 bases short and J 4 bases short, with 13 bases between. Germline V gene lookup returns CDR1 DFQATT and CDR2 SNEGSKA (reference sequence). The CDR3 is made up of 15 amino acids. Written as DNA, the CDR3 is TGCAGTGCTAGAGATCGGCCTAACGGGTACAATGAGCAGTTCTTC. Amino acids: CSARDRPNGYNEQFF.

This clonotype was found many times. V usage is TRBV5-4 and J usage is TRBJ2-7; weak D call: TRBD2 (5 bases). The CDR3 runs to 15 residues. Per the germline V gene, CDR1 is SGHNT and CDR2 is YYREEE (reference sequence). Trimming took 0 bases from V and 4 from J, leaving 14 bases between them. CDR3 residues: CASSLEMGANYEQYF. In DNA, the CDR3 is TGTGCCAGCAGCTTGGAGATGGGAGCCAATTACGAGCAGTACTTC.

The chain couples TRBV11-2 to TRBJ1-5; D is unresolved. The CDR3 is made up of 12 amino acids. The V gene lost 2 bases and the J gene lost 7 bases, with 6 bases spanning the gap. The germline gives CDR1 SGHAT, CDR2 FQNNGV. CDR3 DNA sequence: TGTGCCAGCAGCTTACTCGGCCAGCCCCAGCATTTT. This sequence encodes CASSLLGQPQHF.

This clonotype was seen ten or more times. The DNA for the CDR3 is TGTGCCAGCAGCTTGGCAGTGGCTAGCACAGATACGCAGTATTTT. Protein product: CASSLAVASTDTQYF. The rearrangement joins TRBV5-5 to TRBJ2-3; no definite D call. The germline V gene has CDR1 SGHKS and CDR2 YYEKEE (reference sequence). The CDR3 spans 15 residues. V lost 0 bases to trimming and J lost 0 bases, with 8 bases between them.

The table lists this clonotype with many counts. The chain has TRBV12-3 or TRBV12-4 and TRBJ1-2, with D unresolved. The CDR3 contains 14 residues. Trimming removed 5 bases at V and 8 bases at J, with 18 bases between. This CDR3 is CASSPQTTLGGYTF. Written as DNA, the CDR3 is TGTGCCAGCAGTCCCCAGACAACCCTCGGGGGCTACACCTTC.

This clonotype was seen a few times. The gene calls are TRBV2 and TRBJ2-2; D gene uncertain. The ends were cut back, 4 bases at V and 9 bases at J, with 9 bases in the middle. The CDR3 consists of 12 residues. Germline values: CDR1 SNHLY, CDR2 FYNNEI. CDR3 coding DNA: TGTGCCAGCAGTGTGGGGTTCCGGGAGCTGTTTTTT. It translates to CASSVGFRELFF. The entire variable domain, with the rest obtained from reference TRBV2 and TRBJ2-2, is as follows: EPEVTQTPSHQVTQMGQEVILRCVPISNHLYFYWYRQILGQKVEFLVSFYNNEISEKSEIFDDQFSVERPDGSNFTLKIRSTKLEDSAMYFCASSVGFRELFFGEGSRLTVL.

The V gene is TRBV12-3 or TRBV12-4, the J gene TRBJ2-1; D gene ambiguous. V lost 1 base to trimming and J lost 5 bases, with 12 bases between them. The CDR3 loop spans 15 amino acids. The CDR3 here is CASSLGSRLDNEQFF. The CDR3 DNA follows: TGTGCCAGCAGTTTAGGATCCCGTCTCGACAATGAGCAGTTCTTC.

Points on this clonotype: A much bigger clone sits one base away, suggesting this may be a read error. The chain uses TRBV5-1 and TRBJ2-5; 12 bases line up with TRBD2. The germline gives CDR1 SGHRS, CDR2 YFSETQ. CDR3 size: 17 residues. CDR3 in amino acids: CVSSSGLAGTVQETQYF. DNA of the CDR3: TGCGTCAGCAGCTCAGGACTAGCGGGAACAGTACAAGAGACCCAGTACTTC.

The chain combines TRBV6-2 or TRBV6-3 with TRBJ1-2; 7 positions match TRBD1. With V trimmed by 1 base and J by 4 bases, 3 bases remained unmatched. This CDR3 spans 14 amino acids. CDR1 and CDR2 from the germline V gene are MNHEY and SVGEGT. The CDR3 loop is CASSYYPGGYGYTF. DNA of the CDR3: TGTGCCAGCAGTTACTACCCAGGGGGCTATGGCTACACCTTC.

This clonotype was seen many times. The rearrangement links TRBV7-2 to TRBJ2-7, with D perhaps matching TRBD1 (5 bases). CDR1 and CDR2 (germline): SGHTA, FQGNSA. V gave up 2 bases and J gave up 0 bases, with 11 bases separating them. The CDR3 contains 15 residues. CDR3 bases: TGTGCCAGCAGCTTATCCCCAGGGAACTCCTACGAGCAGTACTTC. This sequence encodes CASSLSPGNSYEQYF.

This clonotype was observed at least ten times. The CDR3 reads CASSFSATADTQYF. The CDR3 DNA reads as TGTGCCAGCAGTTTCTCGGCGACCGCAGATACGCAGTATTTT. This chain joins TRBV28 and TRBJ2-3, with D uncertain. The CDR3 spans 14 residues. Germline CDR1 reads MDHEN; CDR2 reads SYDVKM. The V end was cut by 3 bases, the J end by 4 bases, with 11 bases between.

This clonotype was counted many times. The chain employs TRBV11-2 and TRBJ2-3; D is possibly TRBD2 (6 bases). Trimming left V 1 base short and J 6 bases short, with 8 bases between. The CDR3 extends over 13 amino acids. The germline CDR1 and CDR2 sequences are SGHAT and FQNNGV. As DNA, the CDR3 is TGTGCCAGCAGCTTAGCGGGAGCGGATACGCAGTATTTT. It is translated as CASSLAGADTQYF.

This clonotype showed up many times. The chain joins TRBV29-1 to TRBJ2-2; 8 bases are shared with TRBD1. This CDR3 comprises 14 residues. With V trimmed by 4 bases and J by 5 bases, 6 bases remained unmatched. CDR1 SQVTM and CDR2 ANQGSEA come from the germline V gene. CDR3: CSVGQGIGTGELFF. In DNA form, the CDR3 reads TGCAGCGTTGGACAGGGGATTGGGACCGGGGAGCTGTTTTTT.

The CDR3 sequence: CASSGRGNTDTQYF. CDR3 nucleotide sequence: TGTGCCAGCAGCGGGCGGGGCAACACAGATACGCAGTATTTT. V usage is TRBV27 and J usage is TRBJ2-3, with D possibly TRBD2 on 6 matching bases. V shed 6 bases and J shed 2 bases, with 12 bases lying between them. CDR3 length: 14 amino acids. The V gene's germline CDR1 is MNHEY and CDR2 SMNVEV (reference sequence).

This clonotype has ten or more counts. The chain combines TRBV18 with TRBJ1-5; the D is unclear. The CDR3 loop spans 14 amino acids. Trimming pared 4 bases from V and 4 bases from J, leaving 11 bases between. From germline, CDR1 is KGHSH and CDR2 LQKENI. CDR3: CASSQDGTNQPQHF. In DNA form, the CDR3 reads TGTGCCAGCTCACAGGACGGAACAAATCAGCCCCAGCATTTT.

This clonotype was observed at least ten times. This chain uses TRBV6-2 or TRBV6-3 with TRBJ2-2, with TRBD2 matching over 12 bases. CDR3 length: 16 amino acids. In germline, CDR1 is MNHEY, CDR2 SVGEGT. The junction had 4 bases not matched to a gene; V was cut back by 5 bases and J by 3 bases. CDR3 DNA sequence: TGTGCCAGCAGTCTCCGACTAGCGGGAGACACCGGGGAGCTGTTTTTT. Protein sequence: CASSLRLAGDTGELFF.

This clonotype was detected a few times. The rearrangement links TRBV10-2 to TRBJ2-3; a weak D match, TRBD2 (6 bases). The germline V gene encodes CDR1 WSHSY and CDR2 SAAADI. The CDR3 consists of 15 residues. Trimming removed 6 bases at V and 1 base at J, with 14 bases between. CDR3 sequence: CASRAPERGTDTQYF. For the CDR3, the DNA is TGCGCCAGCAGAGCCCCCGAGCGGGGCACAGATACGCAGTATTTT.

This clonotype was recorded many times. V and J are TRBV6-2 or TRBV6-3 and TRBJ2-1, with 8 positions matching TRBD2. Germline lookup yields CDR1 MNHEY and CDR2 SVGEGT. V gave up 6 bases and J gave up 6 bases; unmatched junction bases: 7. The length of the CDR3 is 14 residues. The CDR3 loop reads CASRQRELGNEQFF. For the CDR3, the DNA is TGTGCCAGCAGACAGCGGGAGCTGGGCAATGAGCAGTTCTTC.

The sample holds many counts of this clonotype. This chain joins TRBV20-1 and TRBJ2-3; D may be TRBD1 or TRBD2 (5 bases each). CDR1 DFQATT and CDR2 SNEGSKA come from the germline V gene (reference sequence). Trimming removed 3 bases at V and 0 bases at J, with 7 bases between. CDR3 length: 13 residues. CDR3 sequence (DNA): TGCAGTGCTAGGGGGGTAAGCACAGATACGCAGTATTTT. Encoded protein: CSARGVSTDTQYF.

Many counts were recorded for this clonotype. V and J are TRBV19 and TRBJ2-2; weak D call: TRBD1 (5 bases). The germline V and J ends were trimmed by 4 bases and 6 bases, with 9 bases remaining between them. CDR1 and CDR2 (germline): LNHDA, SQIVND (reference sequence). This CDR3 region has 13 residues. The CDR3 DNA reads TGTGCCAGTAGTAGGAGACAGCCCGGGGAGCTGTTTTTT. Its translation is CASSRRQPGELFF.

This clonotype appeared many times. The chain recombines TRBV6-2 or TRBV6-3 with TRBJ2-1, with D unresolved. This CDR3 is 16 amino acids long. Trimming shortened V by 2 bases and J by 10 bases, and 21 bases separated the two germline ends. Germline CDR1 and CDR2: MNHEY and SVGEGT. In DNA form, the CDR3 reads TGTGCCAGCAGTTACCCCGTTTGGACGTCTCAACAAGAGCAGTTCTTC. The encoded protein is CASSYPVWTSQQEQFF.